Described below is a single TCR beta chain sequence and its context. This specimen comes from a study of blood T cell repertoires in COVID-19. Background on the study: T cells, B-cell-depleted T cells, or PBMCs provided the cDNA or gDNA that served as material.

Germline V gene lookup returns CDR1 MGHRA and CDR2 YSYEKL. This CDR3 has 18 amino acids. V trimming: 0 bases; J trimming: 0 bases; junction bases outside the gene matches: 8. Per the original methods: Estimation of nucleated cell counts relied on the amplification of reference gene primers. The data were produced by immunoSEQ multiplex PCR, yet TCRdb's version contains in-frame clones alone and is incomplete. That table supplies the V and J calls and clone size; D and trimming were determined from the DNA. The sample lists fewer than 400,000 clones, roughly 90% occurring once. V and J are TRBV4-1 and TRBJ1-1, with 9 bases matching TRBD1. The sample comprised peripheral blood. The TCR sequence derives from a woman aged 30 to 39 with COVID-19, enrolled during active disease. CDR3 DNA: TGCGCCAGCAGCCAAGACCCACTGGGGACAGGGATGAACACTGAAGCTTTCTTT. Its protein is CASSQDPLGTGMNTEAFF.